This T cell receptor beta chain was captured by sequencing in a study of radiotherapy plus CTLA-4 blockade in lung cancer. Overall study findings and caveats: Expansion of tumor-derived TCR clones was observed in blood after radiotherapy plus ipilimumab.

Method: immunoSEQ multiplex PCR; TCRdb's copy keeps in-frame clones and lacks some. The profile shows about 48,000 clones, roughly 80% of them singletons. About this clone: Its antigen is not identified.

The CDR3 has 11 residues. V dropped 2 bases and J dropped 5 bases, with 4 bases sitting between them. CDR1 and CDR2 (germline): SGHKS, YYEKEE (reference sequence). The material was peripheral blood, obtained from a patient treated with radiotherapy plus ipilimumab. The chain couples TRBV5-5 to TRBJ2-5; D unresolved. This receptor was identified in a human donor with non-small cell lung cancer who had stable disease on radiotherapy plus ipilimumab. CDR3 in DNA: TGTGCCAGCAGCTTAAGCGAGACCCAGTACTTC. It is translated as CASSLSETQYF.